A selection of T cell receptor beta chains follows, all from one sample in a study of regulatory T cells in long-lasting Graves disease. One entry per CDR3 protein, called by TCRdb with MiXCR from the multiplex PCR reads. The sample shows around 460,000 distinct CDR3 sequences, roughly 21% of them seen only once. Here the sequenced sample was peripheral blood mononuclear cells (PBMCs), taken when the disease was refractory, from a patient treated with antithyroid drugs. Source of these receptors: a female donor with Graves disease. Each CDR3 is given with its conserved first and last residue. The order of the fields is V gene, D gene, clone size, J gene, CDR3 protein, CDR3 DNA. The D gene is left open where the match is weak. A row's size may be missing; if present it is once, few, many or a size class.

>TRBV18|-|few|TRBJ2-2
CASSPPGTGELFF
TGTGCCAGCTCACCACCGGGAACCGGGGAGCTGTTTTTT
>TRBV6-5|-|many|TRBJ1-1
CASSYSGGLGTEAFF
TGTGCCAGCAGTTACTCGGGGGGCCTAGGCACTGAAGCTTTCTTT
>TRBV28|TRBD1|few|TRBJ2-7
CASSDSDRGSYEQYF
TGTGCCAGCAGTGACTCGGACAGGGGATCGTACGAGCAGTACTTC
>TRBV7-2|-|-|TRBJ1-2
CASSPKGGLDYGYTF
TGTGCCAGCAGCCCAAAAGGGGGGCTGGACTATGGCTACACCTTC
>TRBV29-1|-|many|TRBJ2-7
CSVELTSSGTEQYF
TGCAGCGTTGAACTAACATCCTCCGGGACCGAGCAGTACTTC
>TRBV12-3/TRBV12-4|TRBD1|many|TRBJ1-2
CASRAGTGGYDGYTF
TGTGCCAGCAGAGCCGGGACAGGGGGCTATGATGGCTACACCTTC
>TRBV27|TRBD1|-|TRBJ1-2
CASTPGTGGSYGYTF
TGTGCCAGCACACCCGGGACAGGGGGCAGCTATGGCTACACCTTC
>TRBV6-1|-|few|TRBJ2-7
CASTATHSYEQYF
TGTGCCAGCACCGCTACTCACAGCTACGAGCAGTACTTC
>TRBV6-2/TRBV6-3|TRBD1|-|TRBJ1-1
CASSSGQGVSEAFF
TGTGCCAGCAGTTCCGGACAGGGAGTCAGTGAAGCTTTCTTT
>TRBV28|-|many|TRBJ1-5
CASRTRDYSNQPQHF
TGTGCCAGCAGAACCCGGGATTATAGCAATCAGCCCCAGCATTTT
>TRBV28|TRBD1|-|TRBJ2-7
CARSRDSFYEQYF
TGTGCCAGGTCCCGGGACAGTTTCTACGAGCAGTACTTC
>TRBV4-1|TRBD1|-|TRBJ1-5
CASSQGQGIGQPQHF
TGCGCCAGCAGCCAAGGACAGGGAATTGGTCAGCCCCAGCATTTT
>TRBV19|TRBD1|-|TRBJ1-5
CASIDLPTGGANQPQHF
TGTGCCAGTATAGACCTACCGACAGGGGGAGCAAATCAGCCCCAGCATTTT
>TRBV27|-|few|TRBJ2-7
CASSPFREGRKVLEKYF
TGTGCCAGCAGTCCCTTCCGGGAAGGGAGAAAGGTTTTAGAGAAGTACTTC
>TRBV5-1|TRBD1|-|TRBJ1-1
CASSFRTGATMNTEAFF
TGCGCCAGCAGCTTTCGGACAGGGGCGACGATGAACACTGAAGCTTTCTTT
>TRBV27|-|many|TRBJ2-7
CASSSAGAPTYEQYF
TGTGCCAGCAGCTCTGCGGGCGCGCCGACCTACGAGCAGTACTTC
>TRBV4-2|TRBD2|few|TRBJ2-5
CASSQDGGRPAETQYF
TGTGCCAGCAGCCAAGATGGCGGGAGGCCAGCAGAGACCCAGTACTTC
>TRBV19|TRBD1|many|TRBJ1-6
CASSGTVNSPLHF
TGTGCCAGTAGTGGGACAGTGAATTCACCCCTCCACTTT
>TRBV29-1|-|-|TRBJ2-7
CSVDGQGIYEQYF
TGCAGCGTGGACGGGCAGGGAATTTACGAGCAGTACTTC
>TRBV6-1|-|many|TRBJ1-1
CASSDPRLGREMNTEAFF
TGTGCCAGCAGTGATCCTCGTTTGGGCCGGGAAATGAACACTGAAGCTTTCTTT
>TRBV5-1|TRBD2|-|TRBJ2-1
CASSSPGLAGYNEQFF
TGCGCCAGCAGCTCCCCGGGACTAGCGGGTTACAATGAGCAGTTCTTC
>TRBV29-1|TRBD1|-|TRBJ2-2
CSVRQGRSTGELFF
TGCAGCGTTCGACAGGGAAGGAGCACCGGGGAGCTGTTTTTT
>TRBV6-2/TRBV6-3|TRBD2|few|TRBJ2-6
CASSTTADSGVSGANVLTF
TGTGCCAGCAGCACGACCGCTGATAGCGGGGTTTCTGGGGCCAACGTCCTGACTTTC
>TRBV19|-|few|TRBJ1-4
CASSIRTPEKLFF
TGTGCCAGTAGTATTCGGACTCCAGAAAAACTGTTTTTT
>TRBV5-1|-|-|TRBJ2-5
CASSWAGRDGETQYF
TGCGCCAGCAGCTGGGCAGGCAGGGATGGGGAGACCCAGTACTTC
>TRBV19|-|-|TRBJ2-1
CASSLGGIAYNEQFF
TGTGCCAGTAGCTTGGGGGGCATCGCCTACAATGAGCAGTTCTTC
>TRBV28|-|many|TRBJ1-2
CASQQEDYGYTF
TGTGCCAGCCAACAGGAGGACTATGGCTACACCTTC
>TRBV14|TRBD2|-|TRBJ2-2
CASSPGLAGGPAFSGELFF
TGTGCCAGCAGCCCCGGACTAGCGGGGGGGCCGGCCTTCAGCGGGGAGCTGTTTTTT
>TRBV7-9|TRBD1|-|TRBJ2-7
CASSNTGGVKGYEQYF
TGTGCCAGCAGCAACACAGGGGGCGTTAAGGGCTACGAGCAGTACTTC
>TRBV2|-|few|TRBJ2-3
CASSVGTSTDTQYF
TGTGCCAGCAGTGTAGGGACTAGCACAGATACGCAGTATTTT
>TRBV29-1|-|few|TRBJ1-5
CSVKQPEIRNQPQHF
TGCAGCGTTAAACAGCCGGAAATACGCAATCAGCCCCAGCATTTT
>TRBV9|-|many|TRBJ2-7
CASSEGSFGEQYF
TGTGCCAGCAGCGAGGGAAGTTTTGGCGAGCAGTACTTC
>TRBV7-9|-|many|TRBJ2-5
CASSSYAQETQYF
TGTGCCAGCAGCTCTTATGCGCAAGAGACCCAGTACTTC
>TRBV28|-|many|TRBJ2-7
CATGRYEQYF
TGTGCGACCGGAAGGTACGAGCAGTACTTC
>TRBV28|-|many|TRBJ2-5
CASSFYEETQYF
TGTGCCAGCAGTTTCTACGAAGAGACCCAGTACTTC
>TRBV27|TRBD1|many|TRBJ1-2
CASSSGTGRSYGYTF
TGTGCCAGCAGTTCCGGGACAGGGAGAAGCTATGGCTACACCTTC
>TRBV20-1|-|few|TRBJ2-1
CSARGGYEQFF
TGCAGTGCTAGGGGGGGTTATGAGCAGTTCTTC
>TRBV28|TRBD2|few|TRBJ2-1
CASSSPWTSSYNEQFF
TGTGCCAGCAGTTCCCCCTGGACTAGCTCGTACAATGAGCAGTTCTTC
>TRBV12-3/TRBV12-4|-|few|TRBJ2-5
CASSLHNQETQYF
TGTGCCAGCAGTTTGCACAACCAAGAGACCCAGTACTTC
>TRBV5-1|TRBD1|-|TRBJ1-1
CASSLEPPGTVNTEAFF
TGCGCCAGCAGCCTGGAGCCTCCCGGGACAGTGAACACTGAAGCTTTCTTT
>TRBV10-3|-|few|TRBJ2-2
CAISESGYGSGELFF
TGTGCCATCAGTGAGTCGGGATACGGGTCCGGGGAGCTGTTTTTT
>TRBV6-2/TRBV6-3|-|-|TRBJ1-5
CAGSYGMGTNQPQHF
TGTGCCGGCAGTTACGGTATGGGGACAAATCAGCCCCAGCATTTT
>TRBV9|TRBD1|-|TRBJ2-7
CASSVGTGSSEQYF
TGTGCCAGCAGCGTCGGGACAGGGAGCTCCGAGCAGTACTTC
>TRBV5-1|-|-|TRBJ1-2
CASSLAGASERFNNGYTF
TGCGCCAGCAGCTTGGCCGGGGCCAGTGAACGTTTTAACAATGGCTACACCTTC
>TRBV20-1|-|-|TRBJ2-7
CSASPPGARNEQYF
TGCAGTGCTAGCCCCCCAGGGGCTCGCAACGAGCAGTACTTC
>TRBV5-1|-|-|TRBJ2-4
CASSWGAGLAKNIQYF
TGCGCCAGCAGCTGGGGGGCAGGCTTAGCCAAAAACATTCAGTACTTC
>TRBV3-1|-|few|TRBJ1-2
CASSPGTQGNYGYTF
TGTGCCAGCAGCCCAGGGACCCAGGGGAACTATGGCTACACCTTC
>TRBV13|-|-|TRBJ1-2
CASSLIDQDTRSSGYTF
TGTGCCAGCAGCCTAATAGACCAAGACACCCGTTCGAGTGGCTACACCTTC
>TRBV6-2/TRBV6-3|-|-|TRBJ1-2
CASSFLAGEGSYTF
TGTGCCAGCAGTTTCCTCGCAGGGGAGGGGAGCTACACCTTC
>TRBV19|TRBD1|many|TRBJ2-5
CASSTTGGKETQYF
TGTGCCAGTAGTACGACAGGGGGCAAGGAGACCCAGTACTTC
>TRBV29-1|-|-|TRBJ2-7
CSVYWTGSYEQYF
TGCAGCGTTTACTGGACGGGCTCCTACGAGCAGTACTTC
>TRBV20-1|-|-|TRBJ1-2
CSARVDGDACGYTF
TGCAGTGCTAGAGTAGACGGCGATGCTTGTGGCTACACCTTC
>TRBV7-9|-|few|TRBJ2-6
CASSARAGISALTF
TGTGCCAGCAGCGCCCGAGCCGGGATCTCGGCCCTGACTTTC
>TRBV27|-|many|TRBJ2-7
CASSFGGVRYEQYF
TGTGCCAGCAGTTTCGGGGGTGTGAGGTACGAGCAGTACTTC
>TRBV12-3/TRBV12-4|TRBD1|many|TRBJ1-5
CASSFGDRTLGPQHF
TGTGCCAGCAGTTTTGGGGACAGGACCCTCGGGCCCCAGCATTTT
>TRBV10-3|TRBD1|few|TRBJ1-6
CAISQIQGARNSPLHF
TGTGCCATCAGTCAAATACAGGGGGCCAGGAATTCACCCCTCCACTTT
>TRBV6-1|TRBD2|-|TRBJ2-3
CASTDGLAGVTDTQYF
TGTGCCAGCACCGACGGACTAGCGGGAGTCACAGATACGCAGTATTTT